This T cell receptor beta chain is drawn from a study of vaccination effects on CD4 cells after COVID-19. Study at large: Viral peptide pool expansion of antigen-specific CD4+ T cells preceded sequencing in the ViraFEST assay.

The repertoire was sequenced with immunoSEQ multiplex PCR; TCRdb's copy has only in-frame clones and lacks some. The sample includes fewer than 75,000 clones, 78% seen only once; the top ten take approximately 4.5%. Isolation of CD4+ T cells took place after 10 days of culture. Everyone in the study got two shots of either the BNT162b2 or mRNA-1273 vaccine. Among the vaccine recipients, none had a prior SARS-CoV-2 infection, and nucleocapsid antibodies were negative. In the cultures, half the medium was exchanged for IL-2 medium on days 3 and 7. As for this clone: Its antigen is currently unknown.

The V and J ends lost 5 bases and 4 bases, in that order; junction bases with no gene match: 7. The CDR3 length is 13 residues. Germline CDR1 reads GTSNPN; CDR2 reads SVGIG (reference sequence). The material sequenced was CD4+ T cells from PBMCs cultured without peptide, taken after COVID-19 vaccination. The receptor was derived from a human donor who received a COVID-19 vaccine. J is TRBJ1-1 and V is TRBV30; 7 nucleotides align to TRBD1. CDR3 loop: CAWDRVTGTEAFF. The CDR3 coding sequence is TGTGCCTGGGACAGGGTCACGGGCACTGAAGCTTTCTTT.